Below, 28 T cell receptor beta chains from the same sample are listed, as sequenced in a study of cytomegalovirus exposure and HLA in healthy donors. In the PCR, 60 Vbeta and 13 Jbeta primers were used. Generated by immunoSEQ multiplex PCR, the TCRdb table keeps only in-frame clones and is missing some. The table has 110,000 or so clones, around four fifths seen once. The sample taken for sequencing was PBMCs. The origin of the receptors is a woman in her 40s in good health and CMV-seropositive.

The gene calls are TRBV18 and TRBJ2-1; TRBD1 is a possible D gene (6 bases). The V gene lost 3 bases and the J gene lost 1 base, with 7 bases spanning the gap. CDR3 length: 14 amino acids. Germline CDR1 and CDR2: KGHSH and LQKENI. CDR3 sequence reads: CASSPDRSYNEQFF. The CDR3 coding sequence is TGTGCCAGCTCACCGGACAGATCCTACAATGAGCAGTTCTTC.

This clone was seen a single time. The CDR3 coding sequence is TGTGCCACCAGCAGAGATCGAGCGGGGCTTAGAAGCACCATATATTTT. This translates into CATSRDRAGLRSTIYF. The chain joins TRBV15 to TRBJ1-3; possibly TRBD1 for D (5 bases). This CDR3 spans 16 amino acids. CDR1 LNHNV and CDR2 YYDKDF come from the germline V gene (reference sequence). Trimming removed 0 bases from V and 9 bases from J, with 18 bases in between.

This sequence joins TRBV29-1 and TRBJ2-1; 10 bases are a match to TRBD1. From germline, CDR1 is SQVTM and CDR2 ANQGSEA. The length of the CDR3 is 13 residues. V dropped 7 bases and J dropped 15; count of bases not matched to a gene: 15. For the CDR3, the DNA is TGCAGCGCCGAGGACAGGGGGAGTCGGGCTCGGTTCTTC. This codes for CSAEDRGSRARFF.

Of note for this clone: Other DNA sequences within the sample encode an identical CDR3. The CDR3 sequence is CASSLTGNNQPQHF. CDR3 coding DNA: TGTGCCAGCAGCCTAACAGGGAACAATCAGCCCCAGCATTTT. This chain joins TRBV7-2 and TRBJ1-5; D is possibly TRBD1 (6 bases). The CDR3 runs 14 residues. The V gene's germline CDR1 is SGHTA and CDR2 FQGNSA. V lost 5 bases to trimming and J lost 3 bases, with 11 bases between them.

The chain joins TRBV7-8 to TRBJ2-2; 9 bases match TRBD1. This CDR3 region has 17 residues. Germline-derived CDR1 and CDR2 are SGHVS and FQNEAQ. With V trimmed by 5 bases and J by 5 bases, 12 bases remained unmatched. The CDR3 reads CASSQPGQGLGTGELFF. The CDR3 coding sequence is TGTGCCAGCAGCCAACCGGGACAGGGCCTAGGGACCGGGGAGCTGTTTTTT. Looking up the rest from reference TRBV7-8 and TRBJ2-2 gives the full variable domain: GAGVSQSPRYKVAKRGQDVALRCDPISGHVSLFWYQQALGQGPEFLTYFQNEAQLDKSGLPSDRFFAERPEGSVSTLKIQRTQQEDSAVYLCASSQPGQGLGTGELFFGEGSRLTVL.

The J gene is TRBJ2-7, the V gene TRBV25-1, with D tentatively TRBD1 (5 bases). V was shortened by 1 base and J by 3 bases, with 10 bases between the two germline ends. There are 14 residues in the CDR3. Germline loops: CDR1 MGHDK, CDR2 SYGVNS. The CDR3 sequence: CASSEFDSFYEQYF. The CDR3 DNA reads TGTGCCAGCAGTGAATTTGACAGTTTCTACGAGCAGTACTTC.

The chain carries TRBV5-1 and TRBJ2-2, with TRBD2 matching over 11 bases. The CDR3 extends over 17 amino acids. The germline gives CDR1 SGHRS, CDR2 YFSETQ. Losses at the gene ends were 4 bases for V and 7 bases for J; bases not matched to a gene: 12. For the CDR3, the DNA is TGCGCCAGCAGCCCCCCGGGGACTAGCGGAGGGGGCGGGGAGCTGTTTTTT. Its translation is CASSPPGTSGGGGELFF.

Note on this clone: The limits of the CDR3 on the DNA are not certain, so only TCRdb's listed CDR3 is given. V usage is TRBV21-1 and J usage is TRBJ2-3; the D segment call TRBD2 is taken from the table without a DNA check. TRBV21-1 represents a pseudogene. The CDR3 adds up to 15 amino acids, both ends counted. The CDR3 protein is CASQWGDGSTDTQYF.

This rearrangement joins TRBV19 to TRBJ2-6; possible D gene TRBD2, 5 bases. V lost 3 bases and J 0 bases, leaving 18 bases between the germline ends. The CDR3 sequence is 19 residues long. Germline CDR1 reads LNHDA; CDR2 reads SQIVND (reference sequence). The CDR3: CASSMAGSVSHSGANVLTF. The CDR3 region has the DNA TGTGCCAGTAGTATGGCGGGCAGTGTGTCGCACTCTGGGGCCAACGTCCTGACTTTC.

The CDR3 here is CASSPDRGNQPQHF. For the CDR3, the DNA is TGCGCCAGCAGCCCCGACAGGGGCAATCAGCCCCAGCATTTT. The V call is TRBV5-1, the J call TRBJ1-5, with TRBD1 matching over 7 bases. V gave up 4 bases and J gave up 2 bases; unmatched junction bases: 3. Germline V gene data show CDR1 as SGHRS and CDR2 as YFSETQ. The CDR3 spans 14 residues.

J is TRBJ1-2 and V is TRBV19; D not resolved. Germline V gene sequence: CDR1 LNHDA, CDR2 SQIVND (reference sequence). V was cut by 4 bases and J by 1 base, with 16 bases left in between. The CDR3 extends over 16 amino acids. Written as DNA, the CDR3 is TGTGCCAGTAGTACCACCCCACACGATATTAACTATGGCTACACCTTC. Protein product: CASSTTPHDINYGYTF.

V and J are TRBV13 and TRBJ2-3; 13 bases align to TRBD2. V lost 5 bases to trimming and J lost 5 bases; unmatched junction nucleotides: 10. The CDR3 is made up of 17 amino acids. Germline V gene lookup returns CDR1 PRHDT and CDR2 FYEKMQ (reference sequence). The CDR3 is CASSPTWTSGRGDTQYF. As DNA, the CDR3 is TGTGCCAGCAGCCCTACCTGGACTAGCGGGAGAGGAGATACGCAGTATTTT.

The rearrangement links TRBV7-6 to TRBJ2-1; D perhaps matches TRBD2 (7 bases). The CDR3 contains 15 residues. V lost 6 bases and J 4 bases, leaving 16 bases between the germline ends. The germline V gene has CDR1 SGHVS and CDR2 FNYEAQ. For the CDR3, the DNA is TGTGCCAGCAGTTCCTCGGGGGGCCGGTACAATGAGCAGTTCTTC. This encodes CASSSSGGRYNEQFF. Full variable domain (rest looked up from reference TRBV7-6 and TRBJ2-1): GAGVSQSPRYKVTKRGQDVALRCDPISGHVSLYWYRQALGQGPEFLTYFNYEAQQDKSGLPNDRFSAERPEGSISTLTIQRTEQRDSAMYRCASSSSGGRYNEQFFGPGTRLTVL.

Only one count was recorded for this clone. The V call is TRBV5-4, the J call TRBJ1-3; 8 bases match TRBD1. The germline V gene has CDR1 SGHNT and CDR2 YYREEE (reference sequence). The CDR3 spans 17 residues. J lost 4 bases, V lost 3 bases, and 12 bases had no gene match. The CDR3 region is CASSWGGDRGRGNTIYF. Written as DNA, the CDR3 is TGTGCCAGCAGCTGGGGGGGCGACAGGGGCCGGGGAAACACCATATATTTT.

The genes are TRBV7-8 and TRBJ1-2; 7 bases agree with TRBD1. This CDR3 contains 16 residues. Germline trimming cut 2 bases from V and 2 bases from J; bases unmatched to any gene: 8. Germline values: CDR1 SGHVS, CDR2 FQNEAQ. CDR3 nucleotides: TGTGCCAGCAGCTTAAGGCGGGACAGCCGAAACTATGGCTACACCTTC. It translates to CASSLRRDSRNYGYTF.

V gene TRBV7-2 combines with J gene TRBJ1-5; D ambiguous. Germline V gives CDR1 SGHTA, CDR2 FQGNSA. This CDR3 has 15 amino acids. V was pared by 3 bases and J by 0 bases, with 9 bases between. CDR3 sequence reads: CASSFRVSSNQPQHF. The CDR3, as DNA: TGTGCCAGCAGCTTCCGGGTCTCTAGCAATCAGCCCCAGCATTTT.

The chain joins TRBV5-1 to TRBJ1-1, with D hard to call. From germline, CDR1 is SGHRS and CDR2 YFSETQ. V dropped 3 bases and J dropped 1 base, with 10 bases sitting between them. This CDR3 is built from 14 residues. CDR3 protein: CASSSVGGNTEAFF. The CDR3 DNA follows: TGCGCCAGCAGCTCCGTTGGAGGGAACACTGAAGCTTTCTTT.

By frequency in the sample, this clone is medium-sized. The chain couples TRBV11-2 to TRBJ2-3, with unresolved D. This CDR3 comprises 16 residues. Between the trimmed V and J ends, which lost 2 bases and 0 bases, there was a span of 12 bases. Per the germline V gene, CDR1 is SGHAT and CDR2 is FQNNGV. DNA of the CDR3: TGTGCCAGCAGCTTATCCCGAACTTATAGCACAGATACGCAGTATTTT. Amino acid sequence: CASSLSRTYSTDTQYF.

This clone was detected once. V usage is TRBV5-4 and J usage is TRBJ2-7; 10 bases line up with TRBD2. Per germline, CDR1 SGHNT and CDR2 YYREEE (reference sequence). The CDR3 is made up of 15 amino acids. After removal of 5 bases from V and 2 bases from J, the junction contained 7 bases not matched to a gene. The CDR3 DNA reads as TGTGCCAGCAGAAAAGGAGCGGGGGGGACCTACGAGCAGTACTTC. It specifies CASRKGAGGTYEQYF.

The rearrangement joins TRBV15 to TRBJ1-1; 7 bases are a match to TRBD1. Germline lookup yields CDR1 LNHNV and CDR2 YYDKDF (reference sequence). J lost 1 base, V lost 2 bases, and 4 bases had no gene match. The CDR3 length is 15 residues. The CDR3 loop reads CATSRNRQGNTEAFF. In nucleotides, the CDR3 is TGTGCCACCAGCAGAAATAGACAGGGGAACACTGAAGCTTTCTTT.

This sequence joins TRBV6-6 and TRBJ1-1, with 7 bases lining up with TRBD1. Germline CDR1 MNHNY, CDR2 SVGAGI (reference sequence). This CDR3 comprises 14 residues. J lost 5 bases, V lost 7 bases, and 10 bases had no gene match. The chain's CDR3 is CASTPSTGITEAFF. DNA of the CDR3: TGTGCCAGCACACCCTCGACAGGGATTACTGAAGCTTTCTTT.

This clone came up a few times. J is TRBJ1-5 and V is TRBV28, with D perhaps TRBD1 (6 bases). The CDR3 sequence is 12 residues long. The V gene's germline CDR1 is MDHEN and CDR2 SYDVKM. The CDR3 here is CANGQSNQPQHF. For the CDR3, the DNA is TGTGCAAACGGACAGTCCAATCAGCCCCAGCATTTT.

This chain uses TRBV7-2 with TRBJ1-3; possible D gene TRBD1, 5 bases. V shed 2 bases and J shed 2 bases, with 13 bases lying between them. Germline loops: CDR1 SGHTA, CDR2 FQGNSA. This CDR3 has 16 amino acids. CDR3 region: CASSLSGGSTGNTIYF. CDR3 bases: TGTGCCAGCAGCTTAAGTGGGGGGTCGACTGGAAACACCATATATTTT.

The genes are TRBV7-6 and TRBJ2-3; TRBD2 aligns across 7 bases. V lost 5 bases, J lost 2 bases, and 4 bases stayed unmatched. Germline lookup yields CDR1 SGHVS and CDR2 FNYEAQ. This CDR3 is built from 14 residues. CDR3 nucleotide sequence: TGTGCCAGCAGCGCAGCGGGATACACAGATACGCAGTATTTT. Its protein is CASSAAGYTDTQYF.

This chain uses TRBV28 with TRBJ1-2; the D gene is possibly TRBD1 (6 bases). Germline V gene lookup returns CDR1 MDHEN and CDR2 SYDVKM. The V end was cut by 2 bases, the J end by 7 bases, with 17 bases between. The CDR3 extends over 15 amino acids. The chain's CDR3 is CASSLGQIIRGGYTF. The DNA for the CDR3 is TGTGCCAGCAGTTTAGGACAGATAATAAGGGGTGGCTACACCTTC.

The gene calls are TRBV7-3 and TRBJ2-1; D gene ambiguous. Germline-derived CDR1 and CDR2 are SGHTA and FQGTGA. This CDR3 has 15 residues. V was clipped by 3 bases and J by 0 bases, with 9 bases between them. DNA for the CDR3: TGTGCCAGCAGCTTCGCCCCTAGCTCCTACAATGAGCAGTTCTTC. Translation: CASSFAPSSYNEQFF.

This clone has only a few counts. CDR3 in DNA: TGCGCCAGCAGCCGGGCTAGCGGGGGGTGGGATGAGCAGTTCTTC. Protein sequence: CASSRASGGWDEQFF. V usage is TRBV4-3 and J usage is TRBJ2-1; the match to TRBD2 covers 11 bases. The CDR3 totals 15 residues. Looked up from germline, CDR1 is LGHNA and CDR2 is YSLEER. The V and J ends lost 4 bases and 8 bases, in that order; junction bases with no gene match: 7.

About this clone itself: One end of the junction does not line up with germline, which may come from a read error. The same CDR3 also results from other DNA sequences found in this sample. The rearrangement links TRBV4-1 to TRBJ1-2, with D unclear. The V gene's germline CDR1 is MGHRA and CDR2 YSYEKL. The CDR3 runs to 15 residues. The CDR3 here is CASSPNAATNYGYTF. In DNA, the CDR3 is TGCGCCAGCAGCCCTAATGCGGCAACTAACTATGGCTACACTTTC.